Listed below are T cell receptor beta chains from one sample, sequenced in a study of blood T cell repertoires in COVID-19. Sequencing was performed with immunoSEQ multiplex PCR; in TCRdb, only in-frame clones are kept and a portion is missing. The profile covers about 480,000 clones, with around 87% appearing a single time and about 1.7% taken by the ten largest. The sequenced sample was PBMCs or T cells enriched from blood (not recorded which). These TCRs come from a middle-aged woman who had recovered from COVID-19. Each CDR3 is given without its conserved first and last residue. D genes are given only for firm matches.

>NA|TRBV2|TRBJ1-1
VLTRGLQNTEAF
>NA|TRBV20-1|TRBJ1-1
SPGTFEAF
>NA|TRBV29-1|TRBJ2-7
SVRQNSYEQY
>NA|TRBV25-1|TRBJ2-5
ASSEGVRVGSETQY
>NA|TRBV4-3|TRBJ1-4
ASSQGLGGAREKLF
>TRBD1|TRBV19|TRBJ2-5
ASSLTGGGETQY
>NA|TRBV21-1|TRBJ2-3
ASSKTPSGDTDTQY
>NA|TRBV12-5|TRBJ2-3
ASGLTTFRRRATDTQY
>NA|TRBV7-9|TRBJ1-1
ASSPLGEAF
>NA|TRBV24-1|TRBJ2-3
ATSEYRVGSTDTQY
>NA|TRBV30|TRBJ1-2
AWRLVSPGYGYT
>NA|TRBV27|TRBJ2-1
ASSLVSWNEQF
>TRBD2|TRBV19|TRBJ2-1
ASSGSGRFNEQF
>NA|TRBV7-9|TRBJ2-3
ASSRGRGSGTDTQY
>TRBD2|TRBV5-4|TRBJ2-1
ASRFVGGSSYNEQF
>TRBD2|TRBV4-1|TRBJ2-2
ASSPRLAGPPGELF
>NA|TRBV19|TRBJ1-5
ASRLGGLANQPQH
>NA|TRBV19|TRBJ2-3
ASSLPPGGNADTQY
>TRBD1|TRBV11-2|TRBJ1-4
ASSSRARQGGEKLF
>NA|TRBV9|TRBJ2-7
ASSVDKGSYEQY
>TRBD1|TRBV28|TRBJ2-7
ASSSTGQTYEQY
>NA|TRBV30|TRBJ2-2
AWRFGTLTGELF
>NA|TRBV7-8|TRBJ2-3
ASSPGGSTDTQY
>NA|TRBV19|TRBJ2-1
ASSIMGGAYNEQF
>NA|TRBV5-1|TRBJ2-3
ASSPGGYTDTQY
>NA|TRBV7-9|TRBJ2-7
ASSAAGSSYEQY
>TRBD2|TRBV7-6|TRBJ2-1
ASSQIAGGPGNEQF
>TRBD2|TRBV7-2|TRBJ2-1
ASSNGLAGGPIPYNEQF
>TRBD2|TRBV7-9|TRBJ2-1
ASWRYREAQNNEQF
>TRBD1|TRBV6-5|TRBJ2-7
ASSYGTGVFEQY
>NA|TRBV7-2|TRBJ1-1
ASSLGVYPGIPF
>NA|TRBV10-2|TRBJ2-1
AIRAESSYNEQF
>NA|TRBV19|TRBJ1-5
ASSIGTYSNQPQH
>TRBD1|TRBV5-4|TRBJ1-5
ASSLADAGGAGGTQH
>TRBD2|TRBV11-2|TRBJ2-5
ASSPRDYRIEETQY
>TRBD2|TRBV18|TRBJ2-7
ASSADGQRESSEQY
>TRBD2|TRBV5-1|TRBJ2-1
ASSPGLAGGRNEQF
>NA|TRBV27|TRBJ2-1
ASSLRGNEQF